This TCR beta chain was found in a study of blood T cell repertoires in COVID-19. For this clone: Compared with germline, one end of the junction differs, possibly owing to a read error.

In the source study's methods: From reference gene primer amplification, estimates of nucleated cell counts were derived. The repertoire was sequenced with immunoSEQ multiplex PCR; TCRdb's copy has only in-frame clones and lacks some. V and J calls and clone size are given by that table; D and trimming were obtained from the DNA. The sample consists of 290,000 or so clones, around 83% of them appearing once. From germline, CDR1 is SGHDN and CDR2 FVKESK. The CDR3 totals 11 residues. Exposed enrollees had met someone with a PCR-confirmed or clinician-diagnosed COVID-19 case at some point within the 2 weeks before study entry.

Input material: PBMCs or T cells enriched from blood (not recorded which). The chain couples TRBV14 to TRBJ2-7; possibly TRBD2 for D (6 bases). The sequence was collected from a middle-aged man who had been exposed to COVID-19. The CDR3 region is CASSPPRDSSF. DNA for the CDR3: TGTGCCAGCAGCCCTCCTCGGGACTCCTCCTTC.